This TCR beta chain was found in a study of blood T cell repertoires in COVID-19. The length of the CDR3 is 13 residues. V was shortened by 0 bases and J by 7 bases, with 9 bases between the two germline ends. Using immunoSEQ multiplex PCR, the repertoire was profiled, and TCRdb retains in-frame clones only, with some absent. Here the sample spans some 52,000 clones, more than 75% being singletons. The source material was peripheral blood. V gene TRBV12-3 or TRBV12-4 combines with J gene TRBJ1-2; TRBD1 is a possible D gene (6 bases). The sequence was obtained from a human donor with active COVID-19. The donor label of this sample is uncertain. The CDR3 bases are TGTGCCAGCAGTTTAGCAACAGGGTCTGGCTACACCTTC. It translates to CASSLATGSGYTF.